The 7 T cell receptor beta chains reported below all come from one sample, sequenced in a study of T cells in Graves' hyperthyroidism and ophthalmopathy. TCR beta CDR3 sequences were amplified from RNA transcripts. The TCR CDR3 was amplified in a first-round RT-PCR using the HTBI primer set. TCRdb re-called the multiplex PCR reads through MiXCR, storing one row per CDR3 protein. The sample includes a few hundred thousand distinct CDR3 sequences, about a fifth of them seen just once. The sequencing input was blood. The receptors stem from a woman in her late teens or twenties with Graves' hyperthyroidism.

This clonotype has ten or more counts. The V call is TRBV20-1, the J call TRBJ1-1; D is unresolved. V lost 1 base, J lost 9 bases, and 15 bases lay in between. The V gene's germline CDR1 is DFQATT and CDR2 SNEGSKA (reference sequence). The CDR3 is 13 residues long. DNA of the CDR3: TGCAGTGCTAGAGGGCGGGAGCCAGAGAAAGCTTTCTTT. Amino acid sequence: CSARGREPEKAFF.

This clonotype has at least ten counts. The chain recombines TRBV4-1 with TRBJ1-1; D is perhaps TRBD1 (5 bases). This CDR3 region has 15 residues. Trimming stripped 4 bases from V and 5 bases from J, with 17 bases between. Germline V gives CDR1 MGHRA, CDR2 YSYEKL. CDR3 sequence reads: CASSPLGARETEAFF. In nucleotides, the CDR3 is TGCGCCAGCAGCCCCCTAGGAGCCAGGGAGACTGAAGCTTTCTTT.

The genes are TRBV6-2 or TRBV6-3 and TRBJ1-6; no clear D. This CDR3 region has 13 residues. Germline V gene data show CDR1 as MNHEY and CDR2 as SVGEGT. The V end was cut by 2 bases, the J end by 11 bases, with 10 bases between. The CDR3: CASSYASQAPLHF. DNA of the CDR3: TGTGCCAGCAGTTACGCGAGTCAGGCACCCCTCCACTTT.

V usage is TRBV12-3 or TRBV12-4 and J usage is TRBJ2-7, with a tentative D call TRBD2 (6 bases). This CDR3 comprises 14 residues. Trimming left V 4 bases short and J 3 bases short, with 13 bases between. CDR3 in amino acids: CASSSGLTNYEQYF. CDR3 coding DNA: TGTGCCAGCAGTTCTGGACTAACGAACTACGAGCAGTACTTC.

This clonotype was counted at least ten times. The CDR3: CASSSRGLYGYTF. As DNA, the CDR3 is TGTGCCAGCAGTTCCCGGGGTCTCTATGGCTACACCTTC. The rearrangement links TRBV28 to TRBJ1-2; D unresolved. CDR1 and CDR2 from the germline V gene are MDHEN and SYDVKM. This CDR3 comprises 13 residues. V was clipped by 4 bases and J by 4 bases, with 10 bases between them.

This clonotype was found many times. The chain is built from TRBV4-1 and TRBJ1-5; D remains unclear. Germline V gene lookup returns CDR1 MGHRA and CDR2 YSYEKL. There are 14 residues in the CDR3. Trimming took off 1 base at V and 4 bases at J, with 8 bases between the two ends. The CDR3 sequence: CASSQGWANQPQHF. DNA for the CDR3: TGCGCCAGCAGCCAAGGCTGGGCTAATCAGCCCCAGCATTTT.

This clonotype appeared a few times. The chain joins TRBV12-3 or TRBV12-4 to TRBJ2-5; D may be TRBD2 (7 bases). V lost 1 base and J 5 bases, leaving 20 bases between the germline ends. CDR3 size: 17 residues. In nucleotides, the CDR3 is TGTGCCAGCAGTTTAGGGGGTTTCGGGGGGCGGTGGGAGACCCAGTACTTC. It codes for CASSLGGFGGRWETQYF.